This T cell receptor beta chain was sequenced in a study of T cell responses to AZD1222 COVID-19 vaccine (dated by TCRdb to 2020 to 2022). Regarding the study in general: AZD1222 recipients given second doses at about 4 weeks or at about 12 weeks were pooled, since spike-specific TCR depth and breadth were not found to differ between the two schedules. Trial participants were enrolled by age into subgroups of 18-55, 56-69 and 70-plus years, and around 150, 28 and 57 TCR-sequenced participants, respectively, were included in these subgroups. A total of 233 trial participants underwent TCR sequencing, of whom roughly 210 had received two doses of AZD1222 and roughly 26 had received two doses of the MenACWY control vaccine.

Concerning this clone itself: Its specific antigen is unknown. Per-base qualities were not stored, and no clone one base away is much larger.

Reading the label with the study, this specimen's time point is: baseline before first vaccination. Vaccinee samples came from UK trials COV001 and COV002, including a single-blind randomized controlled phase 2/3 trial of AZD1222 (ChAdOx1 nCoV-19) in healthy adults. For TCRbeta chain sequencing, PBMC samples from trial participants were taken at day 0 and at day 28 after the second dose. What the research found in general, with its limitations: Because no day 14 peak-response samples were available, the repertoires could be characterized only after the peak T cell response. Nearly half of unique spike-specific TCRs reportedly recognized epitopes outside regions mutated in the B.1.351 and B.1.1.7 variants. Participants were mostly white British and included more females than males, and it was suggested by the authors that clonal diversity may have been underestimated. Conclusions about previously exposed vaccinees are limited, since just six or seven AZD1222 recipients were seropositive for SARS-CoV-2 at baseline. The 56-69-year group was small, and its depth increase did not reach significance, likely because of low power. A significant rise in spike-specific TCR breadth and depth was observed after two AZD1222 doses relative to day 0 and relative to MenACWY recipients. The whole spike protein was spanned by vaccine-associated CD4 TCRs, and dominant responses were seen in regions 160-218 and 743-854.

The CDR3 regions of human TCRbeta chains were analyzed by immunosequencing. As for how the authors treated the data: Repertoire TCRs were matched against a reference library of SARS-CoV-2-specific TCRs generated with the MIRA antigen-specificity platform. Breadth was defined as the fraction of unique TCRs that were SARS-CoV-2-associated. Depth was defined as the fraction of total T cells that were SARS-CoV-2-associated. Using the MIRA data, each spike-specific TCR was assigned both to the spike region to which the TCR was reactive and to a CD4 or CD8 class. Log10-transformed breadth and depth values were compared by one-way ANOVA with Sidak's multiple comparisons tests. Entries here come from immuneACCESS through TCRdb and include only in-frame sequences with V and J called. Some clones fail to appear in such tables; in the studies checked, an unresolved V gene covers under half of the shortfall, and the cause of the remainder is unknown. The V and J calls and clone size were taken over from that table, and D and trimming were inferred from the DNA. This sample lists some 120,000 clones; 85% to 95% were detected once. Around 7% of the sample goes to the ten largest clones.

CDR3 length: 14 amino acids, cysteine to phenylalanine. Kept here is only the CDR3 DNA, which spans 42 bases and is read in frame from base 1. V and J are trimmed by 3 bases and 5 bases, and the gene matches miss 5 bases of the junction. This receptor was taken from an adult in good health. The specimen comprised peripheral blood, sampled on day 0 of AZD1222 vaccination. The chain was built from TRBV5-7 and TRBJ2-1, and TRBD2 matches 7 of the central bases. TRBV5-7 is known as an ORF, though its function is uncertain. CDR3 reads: CASSSGGGDNEQFF. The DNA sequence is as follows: TGTGCCAGCAGCTCGGGGGGTGGGGACAATGAGCAGTTCTTC.